These 28 T cell receptor beta chains came from one sample sequenced in a study of shared clonotypes between healthy human individuals. Data came from immunoSEQ multiplex PCR; TCRdb stores just in-frame clones and leaves some out. The table includes 450,000 or so clones, 60% to 80% detected once. Sequenced: PBMCs. The receptors shown here come from a woman aged 35 to 49 in good health. Some clones in this sample may be carry-over from other donors' samples.

This clone was detected a few times. The chain employs TRBV4-1 and TRBJ2-5, with D tentatively TRBD2 (5 bases). The DNA end is a closer match to TRBJ2-7, so the J assignment may be wrong. CDR1 and CDR2 (germline): MGHRA, YSYEKL. This CDR3 spans 16 amino acids. The CDR3 reads CASSQSGIKNTHEQYF. Here the CDR3 DNA reads TGCGCCAGCAGCCAAAGCGGTATTAAGAACACACACGAGCAGTACTTC.

Points on this clone: A single base is all that separates this from a far larger clone, so a read error is likely. Since no conserved phenylalanine or tryptophan closes the CDR3, a read error is the likely cause. This chain links TRBV29-1 with TRBJ2-7, with D perhaps assigned TRBD1 or TRBD2 (6 bases each). This CDR3 has 14 residues. The germline gives CDR1 SQVTM, CDR2 ANQGSEA. The V gene lost 6 bases and the J gene lost 2 bases, with 17 bases spanning the gap. CDR3 protein: CSVGAGREPYEQYL. CDR3 DNA sequence: TGCAGCGTGGGGGCTGGGCGGGAACCCTACGAGCAGTACCTC.

The chain joins TRBV6-5 to TRBJ2-1; the D is unclear. Looked up from germline, CDR1 is MNHEY and CDR2 is SVGAGI. This CDR3 comprises 10 residues. V was shortened by 10 bases and J by 7 bases, with 8 bases between the two germline ends. DNA for the CDR3: TGTGCCAACATGGTAAATGAGCAGTTCTTC. Its translation is CANMVNEQFF.

The chain has TRBV29-1 and TRBJ2-5; TRBD1 is a possible D gene (6 bases). Germline V gene sequence: CDR1 SQVTM, CDR2 ANQGSEA. V was pared by 7 bases and J by 2 bases, with 14 bases between. This CDR3 comprises 13 residues. This CDR3 reads CSATRQEQETQYF. The CDR3, as DNA: TGCAGCGCGACCCGACAGGAGCAAGAGACCCAGTACTTC.

The rearrangement links TRBV11-1 to TRBJ1-2; the D is unclear. V gave up 2 bases and J gave up 0 bases, with 10 bases separating them. Germline V CDR1 and CDR2: SGHAT, FQDESV (reference sequence). The CDR3 is 15 residues long. CDR3 residues: CASSLLGPPNYGYTF. In nucleotides, the CDR3 is TGTGCCAGCAGCTTACTCGGCCCTCCTAACTATGGCTACACCTTC.

The rearrangement joins TRBV28 to TRBJ2-5; D is possibly TRBD2 (5 bases). Germline assignment: CDR1 MDHEN and CDR2 SYDVKM. The CDR3 has 12 amino acids. Trimming cost V 5 bases and J 5 bases, with 9 bases left between them. DNA of the CDR3: TGTGCCAGCAGTGGAGGCGCGGAGACCCAGTACTTC. Translating it yields CASSGGAETQYF.

The CDR3 sequence is CASSAGNTEAFF. The DNA for the CDR3 is TGCGCCAGCAGTGCCGGGAACACTGAAGCTTTCTTT. The chain is built from TRBV23-1 and TRBJ1-1; D not resolved. TRBV23-1 is annotated as an ORF whose role is uncertain. V shed 5 bases and J shed 1 base, with 5 bases lying between them. The CDR3 is made up of 12 amino acids.

The rearrangement links TRBV4-1 to TRBJ1-4, with D tentatively TRBD1 (6 bases). Germline CDR1 and CDR2: MGHRA and YSYEKL. This CDR3 comprises 15 residues. V was cut by 1 base and J by 5 bases, with 11 bases left in between. DNA of the CDR3: TGCGCCAGCAGCCAAGGCCCGACAGGAAATGAAAAACTGTTTTTT. Translating gives CASSQGPTGNEKLFF.

The gene calls are TRBV30 and TRBJ1-2; no definite D call. V lost 4 bases and J 4 bases, leaving 7 bases between the germline ends. Germline lookup yields CDR1 GTSNPN and CDR2 SVGIG (reference sequence). The CDR3 totals 11 residues. As DNA, the CDR3 is TGTGCCTGGACAGGAGGCTATGGCTACACCTTC. Amino acids: CAWTGGYGYTF.

This clone was seen once. CDR3 bases: TGTGCCAGCAGCGTAGATGGGAGGGAAGCTCAGCCCCAGCATTTT. This translates into CASSVDGREAQPQHF. The chain couples TRBV9 to TRBJ1-5; D remains ambiguous. The CDR3 sequence is 15 residues long. The germline V gene encodes CDR1 SGDLS and CDR2 YYNGEE. V lost 0 bases and J 6 bases, leaving 13 bases between the germline ends.

This clone was observed a single time. Here the CDR3 reads CASSSDRGRRLDEQFF. In nucleotides, the CDR3 is TGTGCCAGCAGCTCCGACAGGGGGCGCAGGTTAGATGAGCAGTTCTTC. This chain uses TRBV7-2 with TRBJ2-1, with TRBD1 matching over 10 bases. This CDR3 has 16 residues. V was clipped by 4 bases and J by 8 bases; unmatched bases: 11. CDR1 is SGHTA, CDR2 FQGNSA, per germline.

V is TRBV6-4 and J is TRBJ2-2; D gene unclear. V lost 5 bases, J lost 4 bases, and 8 bases lay in between. Germline V gene sequence: CDR1 MRHNA, CDR2 SNTAGT. CDR3 length equals 13 residues. The CDR3: CASSTVSTGELFF. As DNA, the CDR3 is TGTGCCAGCAGTACCGTTTCCACCGGGGAGCTGTTTTTT.

A note on this clone: A far larger clone is one nucleotide away, so this likely arose from a read error. The gene calls are TRBV12-5 and TRBJ2-5, with 9 bases lining up with TRBD2. The CDR3 is made up of 16 amino acids. CDR1 is LGHNT, CDR2 FRNRAP, per germline. V lost 2 bases to trimming and J lost 5 bases; unmatched junction nucleotides: 9. CDR3 sequence: CASGLILAGVGETQYF. CDR3 in DNA: TGTGCTAGTGGTTTGATATTAGCGGGAGTAGGTGAGACCCAGTACTTC.

The chain combines TRBV28 with TRBJ2-3, with a possible D match to TRBD2 (6 bases). V was shortened by 2 bases and J by 1 base, with 10 bases between the two germline ends. Per germline, CDR1 MDHEN and CDR2 SYDVKM. The CDR3 has 15 amino acids. CDR3: CASSLGRGRTDTQYF. Here the CDR3 DNA reads TGTGCCAGCAGTTTAGGGCGGGGTCGCACAGATACGCAGTATTTT.

This clone was counted ten times or more. The chain is built from TRBV5-1 and TRBJ1-1, with TRBD1 as a possible D gene (5 bases). Germline assignment: CDR1 SGHRS and CDR2 YFSETQ. CDR3 length equals 15 residues. Trimming removed 3 bases from V and 5 bases from J, with 17 bases in between. CDR3 region: CASSSQGGGGTEAFF. As DNA, the CDR3 is TGCGCCAGCAGCTCTCAGGGAGGAGGAGGGACTGAAGCTTTCTTT.

This chain connects TRBV29-1 to TRBJ2-5; D may match TRBD1 or TRBD2 (5 bases each). The germline V and J ends were trimmed by 3 bases and 2 bases, with 10 bases remaining between them. Germline CDR1 is SQVTM and CDR2 is ANQGSEA. This CDR3 spans 13 amino acids. The CDR3 region has the DNA TGCAGCGTTGAGGGGACGGAACAAGAGACCCAGTACTTC. Translation gives CSVEGTEQETQYF.

Points on this clone: Other DNA variants within this sample encode the same CDR3. The chain has TRBV2 and TRBJ1-1, with 8 positions matching TRBD1. Per germline, CDR1 SNHLY and CDR2 FYNNEI. The CDR3 sequence is 13 residues long. Trimming at V came to 6 bases and at J to 1 base, leaving 1 base not matched to a gene. CDR3 residues: CASRTGGNTEAFF. The CDR3 region has the DNA TGTGCCAGCAGAACAGGGGGGAACACTGAAGCTTTCTTT.

Regarding this clone: This likely traces to a read error, being one base from a far larger clone. This sample also contains other DNA sequences that code for the same CDR3. The rearrangement joins TRBV7-9 to TRBJ1-2; 11 nucleotides line up with TRBD1. Germline lookup yields CDR1 SEHNR and CDR2 FQNEAQ (reference sequence). The CDR3 loop spans 17 amino acids. CDR3 protein: CASSRPGTGGANYGYTF. The CDR3 DNA reads as TGTGCCAGCAGCCGTCCCGGGACAGGGGGAGCTAACTACGGCTACACCTTC.

This chain uses TRBV4-3 with TRBJ1-4, with D tentatively TRBD1 (6 bases). Germline-derived CDR1 and CDR2 are LGHNA and YSLEER. With 4 bases removed from V and 7 bases from J, the gap between germline ends came to 19 bases. The CDR3 covers 16 residues. The CDR3 DNA is TGCGCCAGCAGCCCCTCGGCGGGGGCGCGTCGTGAAAAACTGTTTTTT. As protein: CASSPSAGARREKLFF.

The chain couples TRBV19 to TRBJ1-2, with a possible D match to TRBD1 (5 bases). Germline V gene lookup returns CDR1 LNHDA and CDR2 SQIVND (reference sequence). The CDR3 has 14 amino acids. Deletions cut 5 bases from V and 5 bases from J, with 15 bases between. Written as DNA, the CDR3 is TGTGCCAGTAGTGTCAGCAGGGCATCTTATGGCTACACCTTC. It is translated as CASSVSRASYGYTF.

The gene calls are TRBV29-1 and TRBJ2-4; maybe TRBD2 (7 bases). CDR1 SQVTM and CDR2 ANQGSEA come from the germline V gene. The length of the CDR3 is 12 residues. The ends were cut back, 4 bases at V and 8 bases at J, with 12 bases in the middle. The CDR3 DNA reads TGCAGCGTTGTTCGGGGGGCGCACATTCAGTACTTC. It encodes CSVVRGAHIQYF.

With respect to this clone: At the DNA level, this CDR3 is encoded by other sequences in the same sample as well. V usage is TRBV30 and J usage is TRBJ1-6; D not certain. V was pared by 1 base and J by 2 bases, with 9 bases between. There are 15 residues in the CDR3. Germline values: CDR1 GTSNPN, CDR2 SVGIG (reference sequence). This CDR3 reads CAWSGRVAYNSPLHF. Here the CDR3 DNA reads TGTGCCTGGAGTGGTAGAGTTGCCTATAATTCACCCCTCCACTTT.

Remarks on this clone: A single base is all that separates this from a far larger clone, so a read error is likely. The chain employs TRBV9 and TRBJ2-1, with 8 bases fitting TRBD2. Germline V gene data show CDR1 as SGDLS and CDR2 as YYNGEE. V dropped 4 bases and J dropped 0; count of bases not matched to a gene: 3. CDR3 length: 15 amino acids. The CDR3 nucleotides are TGTGCCAGCAGCTTTAGCGGGAACTCCTACAATGAGCAGTTCTTC. Translation gives CASSFSGNSYNEQFF.

The chain employs TRBV7-2 and TRBJ2-5; tentative D call: TRBD2 (5 bases). Germline V CDR1 and CDR2: SGHTA, FQGNSA. V was clipped by 1 base and J by 5 bases, with 14 bases between them. The CDR3 covers 15 residues. The CDR3 DNA follows: TGTGCCAGCAGCTTAGTCCGCGGGTGGCGGGAGACCCAGTACTTC. Its protein product is CASSLVRGWRETQYF.

This clone has just a few counts. The chain employs TRBV6-1 and TRBJ1-1; the D is unclear. The germline V gene has CDR1 MNHNS and CDR2 SASEGT. CDR3 size: 13 residues. V gave up 2 bases and J gave up 10 bases, with 14 bases separating them. Written as DNA, the CDR3 is TGTGCCAGCAGTGAAAGGGTTGGGGTACGAGCTTTCTTT. This encodes CASSERVGVRAFF.

This clone came up many times. The rearrangement uses TRBV7-2 and TRBJ1-2, with D perhaps matching TRBD1 (5 bases). The CDR3 contains 15 residues. With 5 bases removed from V and 4 bases from J, the gap between germline ends came to 17 bases. CDR1 SGHTA and CDR2 FQGNSA come from the germline V gene. The CDR3 region is CASSQNSGVVYGYTF. The CDR3 DNA is TGTGCCAGCAGCCAGAACTCGGGGGTAGTCTATGGCTACACCTTC.

The chain's CDR3 is CASSQHDRPYEQYF. In DNA form, the CDR3 reads TGCGCCAGCAGTCAACACGACAGGCCCTACGAGCAGTACTTC. The chain is built from TRBV23-1 and TRBJ2-7; weak D call: TRBD1 (6 bases). TRBV23-1 is an ORF; its function is uncertain. The V end was cut by 2 bases, the J end by 2 bases, with 10 bases between. The CDR3 has 14 amino acids.

As regards this clone: A much larger clone lies one base from this, so it may be a read error. The same CDR3 arises from other DNA sequences in this sample as well. The chain has TRBV23-1 and TRBJ1-1; maybe TRBD1 (5 bases). TRBV23-1 is assigned to the ORF class and has an uncertain function. This CDR3 contains 17 residues. The CDR3 reads CASSQSPPWGGNTEAFF. In DNA form, the CDR3 reads TGCGCCAGTAGTCAATCGCCCCCTTGGGGGGGAAACACTGAAGCTTTCTTT.